The rows below give T cell receptor beta chains drawn from one sample of a study of cytomegalovirus exposure and HLA in healthy donors. Repertoires were generated with immunoSEQ multiplex PCR, while TCRdb's copy carries only in-frame clones and drops some. The sample includes some 270,000 clones, 80% to 90% of them seen just once. The sequenced sample consisted of PBMCs. The receptors here all came from a woman under 30 in good health and CMV-seronegative. Both conserved end residues are part of each CDR3. D genes are given only for firm matches. Not every row has a clone size; where given, it reads once, few, many or a size class.

V,size,J,D,CDR3,DNA
TRBV6-5,NA,TRBJ2-1,NA,CASKEVGEQFF,TGTGCCAGCAAGGAGGTCGGTGAGCAGTTCTTC
TRBV25-1,NA,TRBJ1-1,NA,CASRLLVGLNTEAFF,TGTGCCAGCAGACTATTAGTAGGCTTGAACACTGAAGCTTTCTTT
TRBV30,NA,TRBJ1-1,NA,CACDRYTEAFF,TGTGCCTGCGACAGGTACACTGAAGCTTTCTTT
TRBV5-1,NA,TRBJ2-2,TRBD1,CASSLEQGGRELFF,TGCGCCAGCAGCTTAGAACAGGGGGGCCGGGAGCTGTTTTTT
TRBV7-9,NA,TRBJ1-5,TRBD1,CASSLDREGNQPQHF,TGTGCCAGCAGCCTTGACAGGGAGGGCAATCAGCCCCAGCATTTT
TRBV6-6,NA,TRBJ1-3,NA,CASSYVRGINTIYF,TGTGCCAGCAGTTACGTCAGGGGAATAAACACCATATATTTT
TRBV30,NA,TRBJ2-1,TRBD2,CAWSVLSGRAGEQFF,TGTGCCTGGAGTGTACTGAGCGGGAGGGCTGGGGAGCAGTTCTTC
TRBV5-1,NA,TRBJ2-1,TRBD2,CASSLKGLAGSRTEQFF,TGCGCCAGCAGCTTAAAGGGACTAGCGGGGAGTCGGACCGAGCAGTTCTTC
TRBV4-2,NA,TRBJ2-7,TRBD2,CASTPGREQSYEQYF,TGTGCCAGCACCCCTGGGCGGGAGCAATCCTACGAGCAGTACTTC
TRBV9,NA,TRBJ2-5,NA,CASSPSGRGRARETQYF,TGTGCCAGCAGCCCCTCTGGAAGGGGCCGGGCTAGAGAGACCCAGTACTTC
TRBV9,NA,TRBJ2-5,TRBD1,CASSASQGVGQETQYF,TGTGCCAGCAGCGCCTCCCAGGGGGTTGGCCAAGAGACCCAGTACTTC
TRBV5-1,NA,TRBJ2-7,NA,CASSLALEGGRYEQYF,TGCGCCAGCAGCTTGGCTTTGGAGGGAGGACGCTACGAGCAGTACTTC
TRBV4-1,NA,TRBJ2-1,NA,CASSQENSDEQFF,TGCGCCAGCAGCCAAGAAAATAGTGATGAGCAGTTCTTC
TRBV27,once,TRBJ1-1,NA,CASRFTSGDPEAFF,TGTGCCAGCAGATTTACGTCAGGGGACCCTGAAGCTTTCTTT
TRBV2,NA,TRBJ1-3,TRBD1,CASSSTGGSGNTIYF,TGTGCCAGCAGTTCGACAGGGGGCTCTGGAAACACCATATATTTT
TRBV9,NA,TRBJ2-6,NA,CASSAGNPGANVLTF,TGTGCCAGCAGCGCAGGGAATCCTGGGGCCAACGTCCTGACTTTC
TRBV5-4,NA,TRBJ1-2,NA,CASSEGYWNGYTF,TGTGCCAGCAGCGAGGGTTACTGGAATGGCTACACCTTC
TRBV2,NA,TRBJ2-4,NA,CAGRIPGVAKNIQYF,TGTGCCGGACGAATTCCGGGAGTCGCCAAAAACATTCAGTACTTC
TRBV6-6,NA,TRBJ2-7,TRBD2,CASSYSGLAGGYEQYF,TGTGCCAGCAGTTACTCCGGACTAGCGGGAGGTTACGAGCAGTACTTC
TRBV19,once,TRBJ2-7,TRBD1,CASSIGTGGDEQYF,TGTGCCAGTAGTATCGGGACAGGGGGCGACGAGCAGTACTTC
TRBV5-4,NA,TRBJ2-7,TRBD2,CASSLGTSGSYEQYF,TGTGCCAGCAGCTTAGGGACTAGCGGATCCTACGAGCAGTACTTC
TRBV15,NA,TRBJ2-6,NA,CATSRAAGTIVSGANVLTF,TGTGCCACCAGCAGGGCCGCCGGGACAATAGTCTCTGGGGCCAACGTCCTGACTTTC
TRBV5-4,NA,TRBJ1-1,NA,CASTGGSGNTEAFF,TGTGCCAGCACCGGGGGGTCGGGGAACACTGAAGCTTTCTTT
TRBV6-5,NA,TRBJ1-1,TRBD1,CASSLPGGHTEAFF,TGTGCCAGCAGTTTACCAGGGGGCCACACTGAAGCTTTCTTT
TRBV10-3,NA,TRBJ2-1,NA,CAISTGFEQFF,TGTGCCATCAGTACAGGGTTTGAGCAGTTCTTC
TRBV6-5,NA,TRBJ1-2,NA,CASSYFWGRGYGYTF,TGTGCCAGCAGTTACTTTTGGGGGCGCGGCTATGGCTACACCTTC